These 20 T cell receptor beta chains share one sample of origin, sequenced in a study of breast tumors, draining lymph nodes, adjacent tissues. A single record per CDR3 protein comes from TCRdb applying MiXCR to the multiplex PCR reads. This table holds around 130,000 distinct CDR3 sequences, nearly 20% found once. Samples came from axillary lymph nodes draining the breast cancer. Sequencing used axillary lymph node tissue. The receptors shown here come from a female donor with breast cancer. Some clones in this sample may be carry-over from other donors' samples.

This clonotype was seen many times. The chain employs TRBV9 and TRBJ2-5; TRBD1 agrees at 10 bases. Losses at the gene ends were 4 bases for V and 4 bases for J; bases not matched to a gene: 7. The CDR3 covers 15 residues. Germline V gives CDR1 SGDLS, CDR2 YYNGEE. The DNA for the CDR3 is TGTGCCAGCAGCTCCCCGGGACAGGGGAGAGAGACCCAGTACTTC. Amino acids: CASSSPGQGRETQYF.

This clonotype was seen at least ten times. The chain recombines TRBV6-1 with TRBJ1-5; D remains unclear. The germline gives CDR1 MNHNS, CDR2 SASEGT. With 3 bases removed from V and 5 bases from J, the gap between germline ends came to 2 bases. This CDR3 comprises 11 residues. CDR3 bases: TGTGCCAGCAGTGACCATCAGCCCCAGCATTTT. This sequence encodes CASSDHQPQHF.

This clonotype was observed at least ten times. The rearrangement links TRBV20-1 to TRBJ2-5; maybe TRBD1 (5 bases). The CDR3 length is 12 residues. Germline V gene sequence: CDR1 DFQATT, CDR2 SNEGSKA (reference sequence). Trimming took 5 bases from V and 2 from J, leaving 9 bases between them. DNA for the CDR3: TGCAGTGCTCCTACAGGTCAAGAGACCCAGTACTTC. Translated: CSAPTGQETQYF.

About this clonotype itself: This could be a read error, since a much larger clone is one nucleotide away. This chain connects TRBV5-1 to TRBJ1-5; D remains unclear. Germline V CDR1 and CDR2: SGHRS, YFSETQ. This CDR3 contains 15 residues. Here the CDR3 reads CASSLGGYSNQPQRF. DNA for the CDR3: TGCGCCAGCAGCTTGGGTGGTTATAGCAATCAGCCCCAGCGTTTT.

Concerning this clonotype: A single base separates this from a much larger clone, so it may be a read error. The genes are TRBV30 and TRBJ1-2; the D is unclear. The CDR3 sequence is 15 residues long. The germline V gene encodes CDR1 GTSNPN and CDR2 SVGIG (reference sequence). CDR3 protein: CAWIRPGGRKVRCAF. The CDR3 coding sequence is TGTGCCTGGATCCGACCCGGAGGGCGCAAGGTCCGGTGCGCCTTC.

This clonotype was seen many times. The rearrangement links TRBV6-2 or TRBV6-3 to TRBJ2-7; 11 bases line up with TRBD2. Trimming took 4 bases from V and 8 from J; bases not matched to a gene: 13. The CDR3 has 16 residues. Germline CDR1 and CDR2: MNHEY and SVGEGT. The CDR3 protein is CASSSSGTSGAWKQYF. As DNA, the CDR3 is TGTGCCAGCAGTTCCTCCGGGACTAGCGGTGCCTGGAAGCAGTACTTC.

The V and J genes are TRBV18 and TRBJ1-2, with D tentatively TRBD1 (6 bases). Germline CDR1 and CDR2: KGHSH and LQKENI. This CDR3 has 16 amino acids. Trimming pared 3 bases from V and 3 bases from J, leaving 17 bases between. CDR3 coding DNA: TGTGCCAGCTCACCTTCGACAGGACTGACTGACTATGGCTACACCTTC. This encodes CASSPSTGLTDYGYTF.

In this sample, this clonotype turned up many times. V is TRBV11-3 and J is TRBJ2-7; D may be TRBD2 (6 bases). Germline lookup yields CDR1 SGHNT and CDR2 YENEEA. CDR3 length: 17 amino acids. Trimming stripped 4 bases from V and 0 bases from J, with 19 bases between. The CDR3 is CASSCWGRTISSYEQYF. Here the CDR3 DNA reads TGTGCCAGCAGCTGTTGGGGCAGGACTATAAGCTCCTACGAGCAGTACTTC.

This clonotype was observed a few times. CDR3 amino acids: CASDDSYNEQFF. In DNA, the CDR3 is TGTGCCAGCGACGACAGCTACAATGAGCAGTTCTTC. The gene calls are TRBV6-1 and TRBJ2-1, with D perhaps TRBD1 (5 bases). The CDR3 length is 12 residues. The germline gives CDR1 MNHNS, CDR2 SASEGT. Trimming left V 8 bases short and J 3 bases short, with 8 bases between.

This clonotype was recorded a few times. A much larger clone differs by one base, so this may be a read error. The chain uses TRBV20-1 and TRBJ2-7; D is tentatively TRBD1 or TRBD2 (7 bases each). CDR3 size: 12 residues. Germline CDR1 reads DFQATT; CDR2 reads SNEGSKA (reference sequence). Written as DNA, the CDR3 is TGCAGTGCTACAGGGGGGGTCTACGGGCAGTACTTC. Residues: CSATGGVYGQYF.

With respect to this clonotype: With a much larger clone just one base away, this may be a read error. This rearrangement joins TRBV6-1 to TRBJ1-5, with 9 bases lining up with TRBD1. V lost 6 bases and J lost 7; bases outside the gene matches: 13. Germline values: CDR1 MNHNS, CDR2 SASEGT. The CDR3 has 16 residues. The DNA of the CDR3 is TGTGCCAGCAGCGAGACTCGGACAGGGGTGCGGCAGCCCCAGCATTTT. This codes for CASSETRTGVRQPQHF.

This clonotype was seen ten or more times. V gene TRBV15 combines with J gene TRBJ2-1, with TRBD2 matching 15 bases. Germline lookup yields CDR1 LNHNV and CDR2 YYDKDF (reference sequence). The J segment lost 8 bases and the V segment lost 8 bases, leaving 13 bases of the junction unmatched. There are 17 residues in the CDR3. In DNA form, the CDR3 reads TGTGCCACCCGCCCGACCGGCGGGACTAGCGGGAGGCATGAGCAGTTCTTC. Protein product: CATRPTGGTSGRHEQFF.

There are many counts of this clonotype. The gene calls are TRBV6-6 and TRBJ2-3; D could derive from TRBD1 or TRBD2 (7 bases each). Germline CDR1 is MNHNY and CDR2 is SVGAGI (reference sequence). The CDR3 runs to 18 residues. V was clipped by 2 bases and J by 1 base, with 19 bases between them. The CDR3 DNA reads as TGTGCCAGCAGTTACCCCCCAGGGGGAGGGAAGCGCACAGATACGCAGTATTTT. It is translated as CASSYPPGGGKRTDTQYF.

Points on this clonotype: A much larger clonotype is one base distant, so this may be a read error. CDR3 in DNA: TGTGCCAGCAGTTTAAGGGGGCCCTGCACCTTC. Encoded protein: CASSLRGPCTF. The V call is TRBV12-3 or TRBV12-4, the J call TRBJ1-2; 7 bases align to TRBD1. This CDR3 comprises 11 residues. The junction had 4 bases not matched to a gene; V was cut back by 2 bases and J by 13 bases.

In its sample, this clonotype was seen many times. The chain is built from TRBV5-1 and TRBJ2-7, with D hard to call. V gave up 1 base and J gave up 0 bases, with 20 bases separating them. This CDR3 has 18 amino acids. Germline V CDR1 and CDR2: SGHRS, YFSETQ. The CDR3 nucleotides are TGCGCCAGCAGCTTGAGAAGGGCCCAGCCTGCAGACTCCTACGAGCAGTACTTC. Translated, it gives CASSLRRAQPADSYEQYF.

In this sample, this clonotype turned up many times. The chain employs TRBV5-4 and TRBJ2-5, with 8 bases aligning to TRBD2. Germline CDR1 is SGHNT and CDR2 is YYREEE (reference sequence). The CDR3 loop spans 14 amino acids. Losses at the gene ends were 9 bases for V and 1 base for J; bases not matched to a gene: 8. CDR3 nucleotide sequence: TGTGCCACGGCCGGGGGGGGGCTCCAAGAGACCCAGTACTTC. Residues: CATAGGGLQETQYF. The full variable domain, with the rest looked up from reference TRBV5-4 and TRBJ2-5, is ETGVTQSPTHLIKTRGQQVTLRCSSQSGHNTVSWYQQALGQGPQFIFQYYREEENGRGNFPPRFSGLQFPNYSSELNVNALELDDSALYLCATAGGGLQETQYFGPGTRLLVL.

To note about this clonotype: It may be a read error: a sequence one base away is much more abundant. The chain links TRBV19 to TRBJ1-5; D remains unclear. Germline lookup yields CDR1 LNHDA and CDR2 SQIVND (reference sequence). This CDR3 region has 17 residues. DNA of the CDR3: TGTGCCAGTAGTATCGCGACTGGGAAGGGTAGCAATAAGCCCCAGCATTTT. Encoded protein: CASSIATGKGSNKPQHF. The entire variable domain, with the rest obtained from reference TRBV19 and TRBJ1-5, is as follows: DGGITQSPKYLFRKEGQNVTLSCEQNLNHDAMYWYRQDPGQGLRLIYYSQIVNDFQKGDIAEGYSVSREKKESFPLTVTSAQKNPTAFYLCASSIATGKGSNKPQHFGDGTRLSIL.

On this clonotype: This may be a read error, as it is one base from a much larger clone. CDR3 bases: TGCGCCAGCAGCTTGGCCATGGGGGGGAGAGATACGCGGTATTTT. Translated: CASSLAMGGRDTRYF. The V gene is TRBV5-1, the J gene TRBJ2-3, with 7 bases that match TRBD2. This CDR3 spans 15 amino acids. CDR1 and CDR2 (germline): SGHRS, YFSETQ.

This clonotype was detected many times. The genes are TRBV27 and TRBJ1-3, with TRBD1 matching over 7 bases. Germline CDR1 MNHEY, CDR2 SMNVEV (reference sequence). V shed 6 bases and J 2 bases; nucleotides not matched to a gene: 4. The CDR3 runs to 14 residues. The CDR3 region has the DNA TGTGCCAGCAGATCTACAGGGGCTGGAAACACCATATATTTT. Translated, it gives CASRSTGAGNTIYF.

This clonotype has ten or more counts. The J gene is TRBJ2-7, the V gene TRBV12-3 or TRBV12-4; 12 nucleotides align to TRBD1. Trimming removed 1 base from V and 1 base from J; junction bases left unmatched: 5. This CDR3 is built from 17 residues. CDR3 sequence reads: CASSLVGTGGRSYEQYF. The CDR3 DNA reads TGTGCCAGCAGTTTAGTCGGGACAGGGGGCAGATCCTACGAGCAGTACTTC.